Reported below is one T cell receptor (beta chain). It lacks a known antigen. Nothing much larger sits one base from this clone, and base qualities are not available. According to the study, the label for this sample's time point signals: about 28 days (+/-7) after the second vaccine dose. In the paper's terms, the treatment or condition label means: meningococcal conjugate vaccine given as trial control. The vaccinee samples were drawn from two UK trials, COV001 and COV002, one of which was a single-blind randomized controlled phase 2/3 trial testing AZD1222 (ChAdOx1 nCoV-19) in healthy adults. For TCRbeta chain sequencing, PBMC samples were collected from trial participants at day 0 and at day 28 after the second dose. These data belong to a study of T cell responses to AZD1222 COVID-19 vaccine (TCRdb year 2021). Some background on the complete study: A total of 233 trial participants underwent TCR sequencing, of whom nearly 210 had received two doses of AZD1222 and about 26 had received two doses of the MenACWY control vaccine. Enrollment into the trials was organized by age into subgroups of 18-55, 56-69 and 70-plus years, and those subgroups contained roughly 140, 27 and 60 TCR-sequenced participants, respectively.

The CDR3 regions of human TCRbeta chains were subjected to immunosequencing. As for the authors' bioinformatics: Repertoire TCRs were checked for matches against a reference library of SARS-CoV-2-specific TCRs that had been generated using the MIRA antigen-specificity platform. Breadth meant the fraction of unique TCRs that were SARS-CoV-2-associated, whereas depth meant the fraction of total T cells that were SARS-CoV-2-associated. Using the MIRA data, each spike-specific TCR was assigned both to the spike region to which the TCR was reactive and to a CD4 or CD8 class. Log10-transformed breadth and depth values were compared by one-way ANOVA with Sidak's multiple comparisons tests. TCRdb mirrors the immuneACCESS table, restricted to in-frame sequences. Some clones are absent from its copies; in checked studies, under half trace to an unresolved V gene, and the reason for the others is unknown. V, J and clone size are those of that table, while D and trimming were read from the DNA. The sample records 150,000 to 200,000 clones, approximately 92% of which are singletons. The ten biggest clones cover roughly 4% of the sample.

The full study reports these points: Nearly half of unique spike-specific TCRs reportedly recognized epitopes outside regions mutated in the B.1.351 and B.1.1.7 variants. Conclusions about previously exposed vaccinees are limited because only six or seven AZD1222 recipients were SARS-CoV-2 seropositive at baseline. The 56-69-year group was small, and its depth increase did not reach significance, likely because of low power. No day 14 peak-response samples were available, so repertoires were characterized only after the peak T cell response. The vaccine-associated CD4 TCRs covered the entire spike protein, and the dominant responses fell in regions 160-218 and 743-854. Most participants were white British and females outnumbered males, and the authors suggested that clonal diversity may have been underestimated. Spike-specific TCR breadth and depth rose significantly after two AZD1222 doses compared with day 0 and with MenACWY recipients.

Germline trimming: 6 bases from V, 2 bases from J; junction bases outside gene matches: 2. CDR1 and CDR2 are drawn from the germline V gene: LGHNT, FRNRAP. The CDR3 covers 13 residues, taking in both the cysteine and the phenylalanine. The DNA shown is the 39-base CDR3, in frame from base 1. This specimen consisted of peripheral blood, obtained 28 days after the second dose of the MenACWY control vaccine. The sequence joins TRBV12-5 to TRBJ1-2; TRBD1 aligns with 8 central bases. This sequence originates from an adult who received the MenACWY meningococcal vaccine as a control. The nucleotide sequence is TGTGCTAGTGGAAGACAGGGGAACTATGGCTACACCTTC. Translated, this gives CASGRQGNYGYTF. The reference TRBV12-5 and TRBJ1-2 proteins fill in what lies around the CDR3, so the full variable domain reads DARVTQTPRHKVTEMGQEVTMRCQPILGHNTVFWYRQTMMQGLELLAYFRNRAPLDDSGMPKDRFSAEMPDATLATLKIQPSEPRDSAVYFCASGRQGNYGYTFGSGTRLTVV.